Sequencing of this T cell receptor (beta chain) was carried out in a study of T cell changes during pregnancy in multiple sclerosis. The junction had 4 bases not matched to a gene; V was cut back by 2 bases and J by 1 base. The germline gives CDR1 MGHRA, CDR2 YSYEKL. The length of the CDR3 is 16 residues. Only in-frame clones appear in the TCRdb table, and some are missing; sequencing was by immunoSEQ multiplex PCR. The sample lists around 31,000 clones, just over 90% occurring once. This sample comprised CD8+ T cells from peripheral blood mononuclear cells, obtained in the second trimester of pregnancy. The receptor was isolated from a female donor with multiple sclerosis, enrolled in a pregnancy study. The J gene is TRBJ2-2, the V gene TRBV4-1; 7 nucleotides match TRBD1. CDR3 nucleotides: TGCGCCAGCAGCCAATATGGGACAGAGAACACCGGGGAGCTGTTTTTT. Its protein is CASSQYGTENTGELFF.